Below are 22 T cell receptor beta chains sequenced from a single sample in a study of blood T cell repertoires in COVID-19. Assay used: immunoSEQ multiplex PCR; TCRdb lists only in-frame clones, some missing. The data contain approximately 200,000 clones, around 84% of them singletons. Sequenced input: peripheral blood. These receptors were obtained from a woman in her sixties who had recovered from COVID-19.

This clone was found once. This chain links TRBV11-3 with TRBJ2-2; 8 bases agree with TRBD2. V shed 7 bases and J 5 bases; nucleotides not matched to a gene: 9. The CDR3 spans 15 residues. Germline CDR1 reads SGHNT; CDR2 reads YENEEA. This CDR3 reads CASTSRAGGTGELFF. The CDR3, as DNA: TGTGCCAGCACGAGTAGGGCGGGAGGTACCGGGGAGCTGTTTTTT.

The chain couples TRBV9 to TRBJ1-2, with D possibly matching TRBD1 (6 bases). This CDR3 is built from 15 residues. Germline V CDR1 and CDR2: SGDLS, YYNGEE. V was shortened by 3 bases and J by 6 bases, with 18 bases between the two germline ends. In DNA form, the CDR3 reads TGTGCCAGCAGCGCACAGGGACCTCTGGGGGATGGCTACACCTTC. It encodes CASSAQGPLGDGYTF.

This chain links TRBV5-4 with TRBJ2-7, with TRBD1 identical over 9 bases. Germline CDR1 and CDR2: SGHNT and YYREEE (reference sequence). The CDR3 has 13 residues. With 4 bases clipped from V and 7 bases from J, the junction kept 6 bases outside the gene matches. Here the CDR3 reads CASSQGQGTEQYF. The DNA for the CDR3 is TGTGCCAGCAGCCAGGGACAGGGAACGGAGCAGTACTTC.

CDR3 DNA sequence: TGCGCCAGCAGCTCGCTACACTATGGGCAGGGCATCGCAAACGAGCAGTACTTC. As protein: CASSSLHYGQGIANEQYF. The chain couples TRBV5-1 to TRBJ2-7, with TRBD1 as a possible D gene (5 bases). This CDR3 has 18 residues. Germline assignment: CDR1 SGHRS and CDR2 YFSETQ. V was clipped by 3 bases and J by 5 bases, with 27 bases between them.

The CDR3 region is CASSPTSGRTQYF. CDR3 DNA sequence: TGTGCCAGCAGCCCGACTAGCGGGCGGACGCAGTATTTT. This chain uses TRBV7-2 with TRBJ2-3; TRBD2 matches 10 bases. This CDR3 has 13 residues. Trimming at V came to 5 bases and at J to 9 bases, leaving 5 bases not matched to a gene. Looked up from germline, CDR1 is SGHTA and CDR2 is FQGNSA.

V gene TRBV30 combines with J gene TRBJ2-3; TRBD2 agrees at 12 bases. After removal of 2 bases from V and 5 bases from J, the junction contained 5 bases not matched to a gene. The CDR3 has 15 residues. Germline V gene sequence: CDR1 GTSNPN, CDR2 SVGIG (reference sequence). CDR3 residues: CAWSLLAGGGDTQYF. The CDR3 nucleotides are TGTGCCTGGAGTTTACTAGCGGGGGGTGGAGATACGCAGTATTTT.

The rearrangement uses TRBV5-1 and TRBJ1-1; no definite D call. The CDR3 has 16 amino acids. Trimming took 2 bases from V and 3 from J, leaving 17 bases between them. CDR1 and CDR2 from the germline V gene are SGHRS and YFSETQ. CDR3 residues: CASSFAGNLADTEAFF. CDR3 sequence (DNA): TGCGCCAGCAGCTTCGCGGGCAATCTGGCGGACACTGAAGCTTTCTTT.

This chain joins TRBV3-1 (or the pseudogene TRBV3-2) and TRBJ1-2; 9 bases align to TRBD1. Germline trimming cut 4 bases from V and 9 bases from J; bases unmatched to any gene: 12. This CDR3 is built from 15 residues. In germline, CDR1 is LGHDT, CDR2 YNNKEL (reference sequence). This chain's CDR3 is CASSLTGTGNLRYTF. The CDR3 coding sequence is TGTGCCAGCAGCCTTACCGGGACAGGGAACCTTCGCTACACCTTC.

This clone occurred many times. This chain uses TRBV7-3 with TRBJ1-5, with 8 positions matching TRBD1. With 7 bases clipped from V and 5 bases from J, the junction kept 4 bases outside the gene matches. This CDR3 region has 13 residues. Per the germline V gene, CDR1 is SGHTA and CDR2 is FQGTGA. The CDR3 region has the DNA TGTGCCAGCATGGACAGGGCGTATCAGCCCCAGCATTTT. This sequence encodes CASMDRAYQPQHF.

This clone was observed a handful of times. The chain employs TRBV5-1 and TRBJ2-2; 8 positions agree with TRBD2. This CDR3 contains 15 residues. The J segment lost 4 bases and the V segment lost 0 bases, leaving 2 bases of the junction unmatched. Per the germline V gene, CDR1 is SGHRS and CDR2 is YFSETQ. The CDR3 nucleotides read TGCGCCAGCAGCTTGGTTGCGGGGGGCACCGGGGAGCTGTTTTTT. Protein product: CASSLVAGGTGELFF.

This chain joins TRBV6-1 and TRBJ2-7; D is ambiguous. V gave up 3 bases and J gave up 4 bases, with 19 bases separating them. The CDR3 contains 16 residues. Germline lookup yields CDR1 MNHNS and CDR2 SASEGT. The CDR3 sequence: CASSEAALRYEYEQYF. CDR3 DNA: TGTGCCAGCAGTGAGGCCGCCCTCCGATACGAATACGAGCAGTACTTC.

The CDR3 here is CASGLRTGSNQPQHF. In DNA, the CDR3 is TGTGCTAGTGGTCTCCGGACGGGGAGCAATCAGCCCCAGCATTTT. This chain connects TRBV12-5 to TRBJ1-5; no clear D. Per germline, CDR1 LGHNT and CDR2 FRNRAP. CDR3 size: 15 residues. Trimming took off 5 bases at V and 1 base at J, with 12 bases between the two ends.

This clone was seen a handful of times. The CDR3 sequence: CASSNRAYNSPLHF. The CDR3 nucleotides are TGTGCCAGCAGTAACCGGGCCTATAATTCACCCCTCCACTTT. The J gene is TRBJ1-6, the V gene TRBV28, with D unresolved. Germline CDR1 MDHEN, CDR2 SYDVKM. The V end was cut by 5 bases, the J end by 2 bases, with 7 bases between. The CDR3 contains 14 residues.

The genes are TRBV4-3 and TRBJ1-1, with a weak D call TRBD1 (6 bases). Trimming cost V 1 base and J 4 bases, with 13 bases left between them. Germline lookup yields CDR1 LGHNA and CDR2 YSLEER. The CDR3 runs 15 residues. In DNA form, the CDR3 reads TGCGCCAGCAGCCAAGGGCCGGGAGGGGGCACTGAAGCTTTCTTT. The encoded protein is CASSQGPGGGTEAFF.

This rearrangement joins TRBV2 to TRBJ2-5; D might be TRBD2 (5 bases). The CDR3 runs to 14 residues. Trimming took off 8 bases at V and 5 bases at J, with 18 bases between the two ends. The germline V gene has CDR1 SNHLY and CDR2 FYNNEI. The CDR3 here is CASCRQRVCETQYF. The CDR3 bases are TGTGCCAGCTGTAGGCAGAGGGTTTGCGAGACCCAGTACTTC. The full variable domain, with the rest looked up from reference TRBV2 and TRBJ2-5, is EPEVTQTPSHQVTQMGQEVILRCVPISNHLYFYWYRQILGQKVEFLVSFYNNEISEKSEIFDDQFSVERPDGSNFTLKIRSTKLEDSAMYFCASCRQRVCETQYFGPGTRLLVL.

The V gene is TRBV30, the J gene TRBJ2-3; 8 bases line up with TRBD2. Per germline, CDR1 GTSNPN and CDR2 SVGIG (reference sequence). This CDR3 is built from 15 residues. J was trimmed by 5 bases and V by 0 bases; bases with no gene match: 7. CDR3 in amino acids: CAWSVDGGAEDTQYF. DNA for the CDR3: TGTGCCTGGAGTGTCGACGGGGGGGCTGAAGATACGCAGTATTTT.

This chain uses TRBV5-4 with TRBJ2-5; tentatively, D is TRBD2 (6 bases). The V and J ends lost 0 bases and 4 bases respectively, with 16 bases between them. The germline CDR1 and CDR2 sequences are SGHNT and YYREEE (reference sequence). The CDR3 covers 16 residues. The CDR3 DNA reads as TGTGCCAGCAGCTTGGCCCCCCTGGGGGGAATAGAGACCCAGTACTTC. Translated: CASSLAPLGGIETQYF. Full variable domain (outside the CDR3, taken from reference TRBV5-4 and TRBJ2-5): ETGVTQSPTHLIKTRGQQVTLRCSSQSGHNTVSWYQQALGQGPQFIFQYYREEENGRGNFPPRFSGLQFPNYSSELNVNALELDDSALYLCASSLAPLGGIETQYFGPGTRLLVL.

The genes are TRBV6-1 and TRBJ1-4; D remains ambiguous. This CDR3 region has 13 residues. Germline V gene lookup returns CDR1 MNHNS and CDR2 SASEGT. Trimming left V 3 bases short and J 3 bases short, with 5 bases between. The CDR3 coding sequence is TGTGCCAGCAGTGAGCGCCCTAATGAAAAACTGTTTTTT. Residues: CASSERPNEKLFF.

The chain has TRBV27 and TRBJ2-7; D gene ambiguous. Germline V CDR1 and CDR2: MNHEY, SMNVEV (reference sequence). The CDR3 totals 13 residues. V dropped 0 bases and J dropped 3 bases, with 6 bases sitting between them. CDR3 sequence: CASSLSEDYEQYF. For the CDR3, the DNA is TGTGCCAGCAGTTTATCAGAGGACTACGAGCAGTACTTC.

The rearrangement joins TRBV19 to TRBJ1-1; 8 bases fit TRBD1. Looked up from germline, CDR1 is LNHDA and CDR2 is SQIVND (reference sequence). The junction had 3 bases not matched to a gene; V was cut back by 5 bases and J by 1 base. This CDR3 region has 14 residues. Here the CDR3 DNA reads TGTGCCAGTAGTGTCGGACAGGGGAACACTGAAGCTTTCTTT. Its protein product is CASSVGQGNTEAFF. Full variable domain (rest looked up from reference TRBV19 and TRBJ1-1): DGGITQSPKYLFRKEGQNVTLSCEQNLNHDAMYWYRQDPGQGLRLIYYSQIVNDFQKGDIAEGYSVSREKKESFPLTVTSAQKNPTAFYLCASSVGQGNTEAFFGQGTRLTVV.

The chain has TRBV5-1 and TRBJ2-7; 12 bases line up with TRBD1. This CDR3 is built from 14 residues. Per germline, CDR1 SGHRS and CDR2 YFSETQ. V lost 4 bases and J lost 5; bases outside the gene matches: 4. The CDR3 loop is CASSPGTGGDEQYF. CDR3 bases: TGCGCCAGCAGCCCCGGGACAGGGGGCGACGAGCAGTACTTC.

The chain uses TRBV27 and TRBJ2-1; 9 bases fit TRBD1. J was trimmed by 2 bases and V by 5 bases; bases with no gene match: 1. Germline V gene sequence: CDR1 MNHEY, CDR2 SMNVEV (reference sequence). The CDR3 extends over 14 amino acids. The CDR3 spells CASSRDRAYNEQFF. The CDR3 coding sequence is TGTGCCAGCAGTAGGGACAGGGCCTACAATGAGCAGTTCTTC.